One TCR beta chain is described in this entry. What it recognizes is unknown. This sample was included in a study of T cells in tuberculosis. Only in-frame clones appear in the TCRdb table, and some are missing; sequencing was by immunoSEQ multiplex PCR. The top ten clones hold roughly 16% of a sample with some 23,000 clones, approximately 90% of them seen once. Germline CDR1 and CDR2: MDHEN and SYDVKM. The CDR3 has 15 residues. The J segment lost 5 bases and the V segment lost 5 bases, leaving 7 bases of the junction unmatched. Study-level points and caveats: GEM motif frequencies gave around 70% accuracy; the GMM repertoire gave about 90%.

On average around 100,000 T cells per donor were immunosequenced. The clonotype was recovered from a donor aged 5-35 years with latent tuberculosis or without tuberculosis infection. Some clones in this sample may be carry-over from other donors' samples. The chain joins TRBV28 to TRBJ1-5; 9 positions match TRBD1. The specimen was PBMCs. The CDR3 sequence: CASSRTGANYQPQHF. CDR3 in DNA: TGTGCCAGCAGTCGGACAGGGGCGAACTATCAGCCCCAGCATTTT. Combining the CDR3 with reference TRBV28 and TRBJ1-5 gives the whole variable domain DVKVTQSSRYLVKRTGEKVFLECVQDMDHENMFWYRQDPGLGLRLIYFSYDVKMKEKGDIPEGYSVSREKKERFSLILESASTNQTSMYLCASSRTGANYQPQHFGDGTRLSIL.